These 24 T cell receptor beta chains came from one sample sequenced in a study of blood T cell repertoires in COVID-19. Using immunoSEQ multiplex PCR, the repertoire was profiled, and TCRdb retains in-frame clones only, with some absent. The sample has tens of thousands of clones; approximately 88% are singletons. The sample was peripheral blood. The receptors here all came from a woman in her seventies with acute or convalescent COVID-19.

The CDR3 nucleotides read TGTGCCAGCAGCCCCCCGGGACAGGGAAATGAAAAACTGTTTTTT. The encoded protein is CASSPPGQGNEKLFF. The genes are TRBV28 and TRBJ1-4, with 9 nucleotides matching TRBD1. With 6 bases clipped from V and 5 bases from J, the junction kept 7 bases outside the gene matches. There are 15 residues in the CDR3. From germline, CDR1 is MDHEN and CDR2 SYDVKM.

This clone was seen once. V gene TRBV6-6 combines with J gene TRBJ1-2; 8 nucleotides line up with TRBD1. The germline CDR1 and CDR2 sequences are MNHNY and SVGAGI (reference sequence). This CDR3 contains 16 residues. The ends lost 4 bases at V and 8 bases at J; junction bases unmatched: 15. This CDR3 reads CASSSTQGQAGRGYTF. CDR3 DNA sequence: TGTGCCAGCAGTTCAACTCAGGGACAGGCCGGTCGGGGCTACACCTTC.

The CDR3 coding sequence is TGTGCCAGCAGTTCTCGACAGGGGGCCGGGGAGCTGTTTTTT. Its protein is CASSSRQGAGELFF. The genes are TRBV27 and TRBJ2-2, with 9 bases matching TRBD1. This CDR3 is built from 14 residues. V dropped 4 bases and J dropped 6; count of bases not matched to a gene: 3. CDR1 and CDR2 (germline): MNHEY, SMNVEV (reference sequence).

The chain has TRBV12-2 and TRBJ2-7; the DNA was not compared with TRBD1, the D call given in the table. TRBV12-2 is tagged as a pseudogene. The CDR3 runs to 16 residues. CDR3 nucleotides: TGTGCAAGTCGCTTAGCGGGGACAGGGAGATCCTACGAGCAGTACGTC. Its translation: CASRLAGTGRSYEQYV.

A few counts support this clone. The V call is TRBV6-5, the J call TRBJ2-1; maybe TRBD1 (5 bases). Trimming stripped 5 bases from V and 9 bases from J, with 14 bases between. CDR1 is MNHEY, CDR2 SVGAGI, per germline. The CDR3 covers 13 residues. The CDR3 DNA is TGTGCCAGCAGTACCGGACAAATAGGTGAGCAGTTCTTC. It specifies CASSTGQIGEQFF.

V and J are TRBV7-8 and TRBJ2-1; no definite D call. Trimming removed 5 bases from V and 6 bases from J, with 5 bases in between. There are 11 residues in the CDR3. Germline lookup yields CDR1 SGHVS and CDR2 FQNEAQ. The CDR3 loop reads CASSPSNEQFF. As DNA, the CDR3 is TGTGCCAGCAGCCCTAGCAATGAGCAGTTCTTC.

This sequence joins TRBV6-5 and TRBJ1-5; 9 nucleotides line up with TRBD1. The CDR3 consists of 15 residues. V gave up 2 bases and J gave up 4 bases; unmatched junction bases: 3. The V gene's germline CDR1 is MNHEY and CDR2 SVGAGI. As DNA, the CDR3 is TGTGCCAGCAGTTACGGGGACAGGGAAAATCAGCCCCAGCATTTT. Translation: CASSYGDRENQPQHF.

This clone was recorded once. The CDR3 DNA is TGTGCCAGCAGATTTGACAGTACCGATCAGCCCCAGCATTTT. Its protein product is CASRFDSTDQPQHF. This sequence joins TRBV6-5 and TRBJ1-5, with D possibly matching TRBD1 (5 bases). Germline assignment: CDR1 MNHEY and CDR2 SVGAGI. The CDR3 runs 14 residues. The V end lost 6 bases, the J end lost 5 bases, and 14 bases lay between the germline ends.

V gene TRBV28 combines with J gene TRBJ2-1; a weak D match, TRBD1 (6 bases). This CDR3 has 17 residues. The V end lost 6 bases, the J end lost 7 bases, and 25 bases lay between the germline ends. CDR1 is MDHEN and CDR2 is SYDVKM in the germline V gene. CDR3: CASRLRSGEKYWNEQFF. For the CDR3, the DNA is TGTGCCAGCAGGCTACGGTCAGGGGAGAAGTATTGGAATGAGCAGTTCTTC.

This clone has only a few counts. V usage is TRBV5-5 and J usage is TRBJ1-2, with 7 bases aligning to TRBD1. There are 15 residues in the CDR3. The trim removed 2 bases at V and 4 bases at J, leaving 8 bases unmatched. CDR1 SGHKS and CDR2 YYEKEE come from the germline V gene (reference sequence). The CDR3 region is CASSLVAGGTYGYTF. Here the CDR3 DNA reads TGTGCCAGCAGCTTAGTAGCAGGGGGGACCTATGGCTACACCTTC.

This chain joins TRBV5-1 and TRBJ2-2; D is possibly TRBD1 (5 bases). CDR3 size: 17 residues. Per germline, CDR1 SGHRS and CDR2 YFSETQ. V was cut by 1 base and J by 4 bases, with 17 bases left in between. CDR3 sequence (DNA): TGCGCCAGCAGCTTGACCCGTGTGGGGCGAGGCACCGGGGAGCTGTTTTTT. Encoded protein: CASSLTRVGRGTGELFF.

The V call is TRBV18, the J call TRBJ2-1; 7 bases agree with TRBD1. CDR3 length: 15 residues. After removal of 1 base from V and 6 bases from J, the junction contained 6 bases not matched to a gene. Germline V gives CDR1 KGHSH, CDR2 LQKENI. CDR3 nucleotides: TGTGCCAGCTCACCACTGACAGGGAAGGTCAATGAGCAGTTCTTC. Translated, it gives CASSPLTGKVNEQFF.

The chain employs TRBV19 and TRBJ2-1, with unresolved D. Looked up from germline, CDR1 is LNHDA and CDR2 is SQIVND (reference sequence). V dropped 3 bases and J dropped 0 bases, with 9 bases sitting between them. The CDR3 has 15 residues. The DNA for the CDR3 is TGTGCCAGTAGTATTAGGCGGAGCTCCTACAATGAGCAGTTCTTC. Its protein product is CASSIRRSSYNEQFF.

The chain has TRBV18 and TRBJ2-1, with 15 bases that match TRBD2. The trim removed 5 bases at V and 7 bases at J, leaving 6 bases unmatched. The germline gives CDR1 KGHSH, CDR2 LQKENI. This CDR3 is 16 amino acids long. The CDR3 loop reads CASSIPGLAGGNEQFF. The DNA for the CDR3 is TGTGCCAGCTCAATTCCGGGACTAGCGGGAGGAAATGAGCAGTTCTTC. Together with reference TRBV18 and TRBJ2-1, the CDR3 gives the full variable domain: NAGVMQNPRHLVRRRGQEARLRCSPMKGHSHVYWYRQLPEEGLKFMVYLQKENIIDESGMPKERFSAEFPKEGPSILRIQQVVRGDSAAYFCASSIPGLAGGNEQFFGPGTRLTVL.

This clone occurred a few times. The chain joins TRBV27 to TRBJ1-5; D is ambiguous. V was pared by 4 bases and J by 0 bases, with 7 bases between. Germline V gene sequence: CDR1 MNHEY, CDR2 SMNVEV (reference sequence). The CDR3 length is 14 residues. Here the CDR3 reads CASSYRYSNQPQHF. In DNA, the CDR3 is TGTGCCAGCAGTTACAGATATAGCAATCAGCCCCAGCATTTT.

This chain connects TRBV18 to TRBJ2-1; D not resolved. V lost 0 bases to trimming and J lost 12 bases, with 12 bases between them. There are 13 residues in the CDR3. Germline-derived CDR1 and CDR2 are KGHSH and LQKENI. The CDR3 DNA follows: TGTGCCAGCTCACCACCCGACTTCCTAGGGCAGTTCTTC. Its translation is CASSPPDFLGQFF.

J is TRBJ2-7 and V is TRBV10-2; weak D call: TRBD1 (5 bases). Germline V gene sequence: CDR1 WSHSY, CDR2 SAAADI. V gave up 3 bases and J gave up 2 bases, with 23 bases separating them. The CDR3 has 18 amino acids. Here the CDR3 DNA reads TGCGCCAGCAGTGAACTGATAGATACCTGGGGCAGTGCCTACGAGCAGTACGTC. Residues: CASSELIDTWGSAYEQYV.

The V gene is TRBV2, the J gene TRBJ2-3, with 15 bases identical to TRBD2. The CDR3 length is 16 residues. V lost 6 bases to trimming and J lost 6 bases; unmatched junction nucleotides: 7. In germline, CDR1 is SNHLY, CDR2 FYNNEI. CDR3 residues: CASRHRTSGRADTQYF. DNA for the CDR3: TGTGCCAGCAGGCACAGGACTAGCGGGAGGGCGGATACGCAGTATTTT.

Notes on this clone: Other DNA sequences of this sample code for an identical CDR3. J is TRBJ2-3 and V is TRBV20-1; D is undetermined. V was clipped by 5 bases and J by 3 bases, with 6 bases between them. The CDR3 runs to 11 residues. The germline CDR1 and CDR2 sequences are DFQATT and SNEGSKA (reference sequence). CDR3 nucleotide sequence: TGCAGTGCTGGCTTAACAGATACGCAGTATTTT. Translated: CSAGLTDTQYF.

This clone is classed as medium-sized. The rearrangement uses TRBV7-8 and TRBJ1-6; D unclear. This CDR3 is built from 14 residues. V was pared by 1 base and J by 9 bases, with 10 bases between. Germline lookup yields CDR1 SGHVS and CDR2 FQNEAQ. Written as DNA, the CDR3 is TGTGCCAGCAGCTTAGTCTTGAGTGGTTCACCCCTCCACTTT. Translation: CASSLVLSGSPLHF. The full variable domain, rest sourced from reference TRBV7-8 and TRBJ1-6, is GAGVSQSPRYKVAKRGQDVALRCDPISGHVSLFWYQQALGQGPEFLTYFQNEAQLDKSGLPSDRFFAERPEGSVSTLKIQRTQQEDSAVYLCASSLVLSGSPLHFGNGTRLTVT.

V is TRBV27 and J is TRBJ2-3; no definite D call. Trimming left V 5 bases short and J 0 bases short, with 18 bases between. Germline V gene lookup returns CDR1 MNHEY and CDR2 SMNVEV (reference sequence). The CDR3 totals 17 residues. The CDR3, as DNA: TGTGCCAGCAGTCGCCGCCGCTCCCAAGCTAGCACAGATACGCAGTATTTT. Its translation is CASSRRRSQASTDTQYF.

The chain joins TRBV4-2 to TRBJ2-2; 9 bases map to TRBD2. V lost 0 bases and J lost 4; bases outside the gene matches: 3. CDR1 LGHNA and CDR2 YNFKEQ come from the germline V gene. The length of the CDR3 is 16 residues. The CDR3 DNA sequence: TGTGCCAGCAGCCAAGAACTAGCGGGTATCACCGGGGAGCTGTTTTTT. Amino acid sequence: CASSQELAGITGELFF.

V usage is TRBV28 and J usage is TRBJ2-7; a possible D gene is TRBD1 (5 bases). V was pared by 6 bases and J by 2 bases, with 8 bases between. Per germline, CDR1 MDHEN and CDR2 SYDVKM. CDR3 length equals 12 residues. CDR3 sequence: CASRQGPYEQYF. The CDR3 bases are TGTGCCAGCAGGCAGGGCCCCTACGAGCAGTACTTC.

In DNA, the CDR3 is TGTGCCAGCAGCCGAGGCCCGACAGCTAACACTGAAGCTTTCTTT. This gives the protein CASSRGPTANTEAFF. This chain uses TRBV5-4 with TRBJ1-1, with a weak D call TRBD1 (5 bases). Germline V gene data show CDR1 as SGHNT and CDR2 as YYREEE (reference sequence). This CDR3 has 15 amino acids. Trimming took off 4 bases at V and 2 bases at J, with 15 bases between the two ends.